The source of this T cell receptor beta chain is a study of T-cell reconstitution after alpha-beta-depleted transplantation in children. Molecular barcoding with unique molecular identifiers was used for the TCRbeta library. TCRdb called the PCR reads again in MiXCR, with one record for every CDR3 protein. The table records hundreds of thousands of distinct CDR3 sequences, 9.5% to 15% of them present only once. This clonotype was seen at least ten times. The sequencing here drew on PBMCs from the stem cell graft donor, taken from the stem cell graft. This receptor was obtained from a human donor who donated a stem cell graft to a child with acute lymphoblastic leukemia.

CDR3 in amino acids: CASSVAPVSSYEQYF. The CDR3 DNA sequence: TGTGCCAGCAGCGTAGCCCCAGTGAGCTCCTACGAGCAGTACTTC. V gene TRBV9 combines with J gene TRBJ2-7; no reliable D call. Trimming removed 0 bases at V and 0 bases at J, with 10 bases between. The CDR3 runs 15 residues. Germline V gene sequence: CDR1 SGDLS, CDR2 YYNGEE.